Below are 24 T cell receptor beta chains sequenced from a single sample in a study of T-cell reconstitution after alpha-beta-depleted transplantation in children. Researchers prepared the TCRbeta library using unique molecular identifiers, the study reports. TCRdb redid the calling of the PCR reads with MiXCR, one entry per CDR3 protein. Counted here are a few hundred thousand distinct CDR3 sequences, 9.9% occurring once; the ten biggest clones make up over 9.5%. The sequenced sample was PBMCs from the stem cell graft donor, obtained from the stem cell graft. The receptors originated from a human donor who donated a stem cell graft to a child with SCID.

This clonotype has only a few counts. The rearrangement uses TRBV6-1 and TRBJ1-6; maybe TRBD1 (6 bases). The CDR3 is 13 residues long. Trimming took off 6 bases at V and 7 bases at J, with 10 bases between the two ends. The germline V gene encodes CDR1 MNHNS and CDR2 SASEGT. In DNA form, the CDR3 reads TGTGCCAGCAGGCGAGGGGGGAATTCACCCCTCCACTTT. It encodes CASRRGGNSPLHF.

This clonotype was observed a few times. The chain carries TRBV7-2 and TRBJ2-7, with D possibly matching TRBD2 (5 bases). Germline V lookup: CDR1 SGHTA, CDR2 FQGNSA. The V end lost 5 bases, the J end lost 2 bases, and 13 bases lay between the germline ends. This CDR3 comprises 14 residues. The CDR3 region is CASSQFTGTYEQYF. The CDR3 DNA is TGTGCCAGCAGCCAGTTCACGGGGACCTACGAGCAGTACTTC. Based on the CDR3 plus reference TRBV7-2 and TRBJ2-7, the full variable domain is GAGVSQSPSNKVTEKGKDVELRCDPISGHTALYWYRQSLGQGLEFLIYFQGNSAPDKSGLPSDRFSAERTGGSVSTLTIQRTQQEDSAVYLCASSQFTGTYEQYFGPGTRLTVT.

V gene TRBV6-5 combines with J gene TRBJ1-6, with D hard to call. Between the trimmed V and J ends, which lost 0 bases and 15 bases, there was a span of 12 bases. The CDR3 covers 13 residues. CDR1 is MNHEY, CDR2 SVGAGI, per germline. The CDR3 sequence is CASSYSSAPSLHF. The CDR3 nucleotides are TGTGCCAGCAGTTACTCGTCCGCCCCGAGCCTCCACTTT.

The J gene is TRBJ2-1, the V gene TRBV2; TRBD2 matches at 9 bases. The CDR3 spans 17 residues. Germline trimming cut 2 bases from V and 4 bases from J; bases unmatched to any gene: 9. CDR1 is SNHLY, CDR2 FYNNEI, per germline. CDR3 sequence reads: CASSESRRGGQYNEQFF. Written as DNA, the CDR3 is TGTGCCAGCAGTGAATCGCGGCGGGGGGGCCAATACAATGAGCAGTTCTTC. Using reference TRBV2 and TRBJ2-1 for the parts outside the CDR3, the full variable domain is EPEVTQTPSHQVTQMGQEVILRCVPISNHLYFYWYRQILGQKVEFLVSFYNNEISEKSEIFDDQFSVERPDGSNFTLKIRSTKLEDSAMYFCASSESRRGGQYNEQFFGPGTRLTVL.

V gene TRBV5-1 combines with J gene TRBJ2-1, with D perhaps assigned TRBD1 or TRBD2 (5 bases each). CDR1 is SGHRS, CDR2 YFSETQ, per germline. V lost 6 bases to trimming and J lost 0 bases, with 13 bases between them. The CDR3 has 15 residues. The CDR3 region is CASTRGQSSYNEQFF. CDR3 coding DNA: TGCGCCAGCACTCGGGGCCAGAGCTCCTACAATGAGCAGTTCTTC.

The J gene is TRBJ1-1, the V gene TRBV5-5; D is uncertain. This CDR3 is built from 11 residues. Trimming removed 1 base at V and 11 bases at J, with 9 bases between. Germline assignment: CDR1 SGHKS and CDR2 YYEKEE (reference sequence). The CDR3 coding sequence is TGTGCCAGCAGCTTGCTGGACGTCGCTTTCTTT. This translates into CASSLLDVAFF.

This chain uses TRBV10-3 with TRBJ2-1; D possibly corresponds to TRBD1 (5 bases). Between the trimmed V and J ends, which lost 4 bases and 7 bases, there was a span of 14 bases. In germline, CDR1 is ENHRY, CDR2 SYGVKD. The CDR3 covers 14 residues. For the CDR3, the DNA is TGTGCCATCAGTGGGGGCCTAGGGTATAATGAGCAGTTCTTC. This codes for CAISGGLGYNEQFF.

This clonotype has a count of ten or more. The chain is built from TRBV3-1 and TRBJ1-2; D unclear. V was shortened by 1 base and J by 0 bases, with 12 bases between the two germline ends. Germline lookup yields CDR1 LGHDT and CDR2 YNNKEL (reference sequence). The CDR3 contains 16 residues. Here the CDR3 DNA reads TGTGCCAGCAGCCAAGGGGTTCAGGCAGCTAACTATGGCTACACCTTC. This translates into CASSQGVQAANYGYTF.

This chain joins TRBV27 and TRBJ2-3; D may be TRBD2 (6 bases). The CDR3 covers 15 residues. The V and J ends lost 1 base and 1 base respectively, with 9 bases between them. CDR1 is MNHEY, CDR2 SMNVEV, per germline (reference sequence). The CDR3 region has the DNA TGTGCCAGCAGTTTATATTCTAGCGGCACAGATACGCAGTATTTT. It encodes CASSLYSSGTDTQYF.

This clonotype showed up many times. The chain joins TRBV7-9 to TRBJ2-2; the match to TRBD1 covers 7 bases. Germline V gene sequence: CDR1 SEHNR, CDR2 FQNEAQ (reference sequence). V was clipped by 6 bases and J by 5 bases; unmatched bases: 3. The CDR3 runs 13 residues. The CDR3 protein is CASSLQGTGELFF. CDR3 nucleotide sequence: TGTGCCAGCAGTTTACAGGGGACCGGGGAGCTGTTTTTT.

The genes are TRBV6-1 and TRBJ1-5, with D uncertain. The CDR3 has 14 residues. The germline V gene encodes CDR1 MNHNS and CDR2 SASEGT. Between the trimmed V and J ends, which lost 6 bases and 6 bases, there was a span of 15 bases. This CDR3 is CASRVMGAVQPQHF. CDR3 nucleotide sequence: TGTGCCAGCAGAGTAATGGGAGCCGTTCAGCCCCAGCATTTT.

V usage is TRBV15 and J usage is TRBJ2-3; perhaps TRBD2 as D (6 bases). The CDR3 is made up of 15 amino acids. Trimming pared 0 bases from V and 6 bases from J, leaving 13 bases between. Germline V lookup: CDR1 LNHNV, CDR2 YYDKDF (reference sequence). CDR3 coding DNA: TGTGCCACCAGCAGAGATCCCGGGGCGGGGGATACGCAGTATTTT. Protein: CATSRDPGAGDTQYF.

The sample holds many counts of this clonotype. The chain combines TRBV12-3 or TRBV12-4 with TRBJ2-1; either TRBD1 or TRBD2 may supply D (5 bases each). V was shortened by 2 bases and J by 13 bases, with 9 bases between the two germline ends. This CDR3 comprises 11 residues. CDR3 loop: CASSLIGTQFF. The CDR3 DNA reads TGTGCCAGCAGTTTAATTGGGACCCAGTTCTTC.

This clonotype was found many times. The V and J genes are TRBV5-1 and TRBJ2-3, with D possibly TRBD2 on 5 matching bases. Per the germline V gene, CDR1 is SGHRS and CDR2 is YFSETQ. Trimming took off 4 bases at V and 0 bases at J, with 6 bases between the two ends. This CDR3 is 13 amino acids long. CDR3: CASSGLSTDTQYF. The DNA for the CDR3 is TGCGCCAGCAGCGGACTCAGCACAGATACGCAGTATTTT.

This clonotype was seen ten or more times. This chain links TRBV6-5 with TRBJ1-1; 7 bases agree with TRBD1. Trimming took 4 bases from V and 3 from J; bases not matched to a gene: 5. This CDR3 comprises 14 residues. Germline CDR1 MNHEY, CDR2 SVGAGI. CDR3 protein: CASSLGQTHTEAFF. The CDR3 nucleotides are TGTGCCAGCAGTTTGGGACAGACCCACACTGAAGCTTTCTTT.

In its sample, this clonotype was seen many times. V usage is TRBV2 and J usage is TRBJ2-2; D gene ambiguous. V was pared by 5 bases and J by 1 base, with 11 bases between. CDR3 length equals 15 residues. Germline values: CDR1 SNHLY, CDR2 FYNNEI. The CDR3 sequence: CASSPNLENTGELFF. CDR3 in DNA: TGTGCCAGCAGTCCAAACCTCGAGAACACCGGGGAGCTGTTTTTT. The variable domain in full, completed from reference TRBV2 and TRBJ2-2, reads EPEVTQTPSHQVTQMGQEVILRCVPISNHLYFYWYRQILGQKVEFLVSFYNNEISEKSEIFDDQFSVERPDGSNFTLKIRSTKLEDSAMYFCASSPNLENTGELFFGEGSRLTVL.

The V gene is TRBV6-5, the J gene TRBJ1-5, with unresolved D. The CDR3 runs to 16 residues. Germline values: CDR1 MNHEY, CDR2 SVGAGI. Trimming stripped 6 bases from V and 0 bases from J, with 15 bases between. This CDR3 is CASSLDGPYSNQPQHF. The CDR3 coding sequence is TGTGCCAGCAGCTTAGACGGGCCGTATAGCAATCAGCCCCAGCATTTT.

This clonotype was seen many times. The gene calls are TRBV29-1 and TRBJ2-7; D gene unclear. The V end lost 4 bases, the J end lost 1 base, and 5 bases lay between the germline ends. CDR1 SQVTM and CDR2 ANQGSEA come from the germline V gene. The CDR3 length is 11 residues. CDR3 coding DNA: TGCAGCGTTGTAGGATCCTACGAGCAGTACTTC. It yields the protein CSVVGSYEQYF.

This clonotype has more than one count but fewer than ten. The V and J genes are TRBV9 and TRBJ2-1, with D perhaps assigned TRBD1 or TRBD2 (5 bases each). The germline V gene encodes CDR1 SGDLS and CDR2 YYNGEE. Trimming took off 2 bases at V and 0 bases at J, with 9 bases between the two ends. This CDR3 spans 15 amino acids. CDR3 protein: CASSVSGTSYNEQFF. CDR3 bases: TGTGCCAGCAGCGTTTCCGGGACCTCCTACAATGAGCAGTTCTTC.

This clonotype was counted at least ten times. The chain is built from TRBV6-2 or TRBV6-3 and TRBJ2-2, with D hard to call. V was cut by 5 bases and J by 6 bases, with 4 bases left in between. CDR1 and CDR2 from the germline V gene are MNHEY and SVGEGT. CDR3 length equals 11 residues. In nucleotides, the CDR3 is TGTGCCAGCAGTATCGCCGGGGAGCTGTTTTTT. Translating it yields CASSIAGELFF.

This chain uses TRBV5-1 with TRBJ2-7, with D tentatively TRBD1 (5 bases). V was clipped by 0 bases and J by 5 bases, with 18 bases between them. CDR3 length equals 16 residues. In germline, CDR1 is SGHRS, CDR2 YFSETQ. The CDR3 DNA reads TGCGCCAGCAGCTTGGTAGGGCAGGGTGGTACTAACGAGCAGTACTTC. This codes for CASSLVGQGGTNEQYF.

The V and J genes are TRBV12-3 or TRBV12-4 and TRBJ2-3; D may be TRBD2 (6 bases). V gave up 6 bases and J gave up 1 base, with 14 bases separating them. The CDR3 spans 15 residues. CDR3 in DNA: TGTGCCAGCAGAATTAGCGGCCCTCGCACAGATACGCAGTATTTT. Residues: CASRISGPRTDTQYF.

This chain uses TRBV12-3 or TRBV12-4 with TRBJ1-1, with unresolved D. The CDR3 has 14 amino acids. V lost 6 bases to trimming and J lost 1 base, with 12 bases between them. CDR3 residues: CASSPWSRNTEAFF. The DNA for the CDR3 is TGTGCCAGCAGCCCTTGGAGTAGGAACACTGAAGCTTTCTTT.

The chain joins TRBV20-1 to TRBJ2-2; TRBD2 matches at 8 bases. V was pared by 3 bases and J by 0 bases, with 3 bases of the junction left unmatched. Germline values: CDR1 DFQATT, CDR2 SNEGSKA (reference sequence). CDR3 size: 15 residues. CDR3 nucleotides: TGCAGTGCTAGTGACGGGGGGGCGAACACCGGGGAGCTGTTTTTT. Protein sequence: CSASDGGANTGELFF.